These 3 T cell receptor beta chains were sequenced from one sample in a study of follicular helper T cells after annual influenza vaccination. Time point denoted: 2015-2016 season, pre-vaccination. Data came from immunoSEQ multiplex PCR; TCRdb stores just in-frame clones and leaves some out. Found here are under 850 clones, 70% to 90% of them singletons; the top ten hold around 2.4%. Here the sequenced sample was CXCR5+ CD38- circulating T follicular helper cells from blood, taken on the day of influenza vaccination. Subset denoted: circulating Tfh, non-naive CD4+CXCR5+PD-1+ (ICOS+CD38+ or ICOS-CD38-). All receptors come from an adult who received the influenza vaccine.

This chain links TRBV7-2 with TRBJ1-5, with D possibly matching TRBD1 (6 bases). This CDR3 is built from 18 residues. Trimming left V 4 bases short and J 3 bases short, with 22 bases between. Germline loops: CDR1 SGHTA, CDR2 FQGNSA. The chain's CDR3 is CASSYGLGGRVDNQPQHF. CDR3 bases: TGTGCCAGCAGCTATGGGTTGGGGGGGCGCGTGGACAATCAGCCCCAGCATTTT. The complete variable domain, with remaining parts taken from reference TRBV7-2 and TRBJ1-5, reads GAGVSQSPSNKVTEKGKDVELRCDPISGHTALYWYRQSLGQGLEFLIYFQGNSAPDKSGLPSDRFSAERTGGSVSTLTIQRTQQEDSAVYLCASSYGLGGRVDNQPQHFGDGTRLSIL.

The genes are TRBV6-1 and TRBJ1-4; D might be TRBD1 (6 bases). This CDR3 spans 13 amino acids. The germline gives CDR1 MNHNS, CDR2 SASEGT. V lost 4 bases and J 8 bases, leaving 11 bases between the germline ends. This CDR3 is CASSVDRFEKLFF. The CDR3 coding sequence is TGTGCCAGCAGTGTTGACAGGTTCGAAAAACTGTTTTTT.

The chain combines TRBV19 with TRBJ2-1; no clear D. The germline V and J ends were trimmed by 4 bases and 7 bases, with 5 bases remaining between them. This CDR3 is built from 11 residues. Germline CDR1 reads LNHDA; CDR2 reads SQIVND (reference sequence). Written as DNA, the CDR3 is TGTGCCAGTAGTAGACAAAATGAGCAGTTCTTC. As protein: CASSRQNEQFF.